The 9 T cell receptor beta chains below come from one sample, sequenced in a study of shared clonotypes between healthy human individuals. The table came from immunoSEQ multiplex PCR; TCRdb's copy has only in-frame clones and leaves some out. This table holds about 380,000 clones, about 96% found once. The sequenced sample was memory CD8+ T cells sorted from blood. Subset specified: CD45RO+ cells pooled with CCR7-negative TemRA cells. These TCRs come from a man aged 30 to 39 in good health.

The genes are TRBV28 and TRBJ1-5, with D possibly TRBD1 on 5 matching bases. The CDR3 loop spans 13 amino acids. Per germline, CDR1 MDHEN and CDR2 SYDVKM. V lost 3 bases and J 7 bases, leaving 10 bases between the germline ends. CDR3 in DNA: TGTGCCAGCAGTTTCGGGGGGTACCAGCCCCAGCATTTT. This codes for CASSFGGYQPQHF.

The chain recombines TRBV28 with TRBJ1-3; D not certain. Trimming stripped 7 bases from V and 0 bases from J, with 10 bases between. The CDR3 is 14 residues long. The V gene's germline CDR1 is MDHEN and CDR2 SYDVKM. The CDR3 DNA follows: TGTGCCAGCATGGGCGGACGCTCTGGAAACACCATATATTTT. This gives the protein CASMGGRSGNTIYF. The whole variable domain, remainder taken from reference TRBV28 and TRBJ1-3, is DVKVTQSSRYLVKRTGEKVFLECVQDMDHENMFWYRQDPGLGLRLIYFSYDVKMKEKGDIPEGYSVSREKKERFSLILESASTNQTSMYLCASMGGRSGNTIYFGEGSWLTVV.

The rearrangement joins TRBV5-1 to TRBJ2-5, with D possibly TRBD1 on 5 matching bases. The CDR3 has 14 amino acids. Germline CDR1 SGHRS, CDR2 YFSETQ. With 0 bases removed from V and 5 bases from J, the gap between germline ends came to 11 bases. The CDR3, as DNA: TGCGCCAGCAGCTTGGAGCCCAAGGGGGAGACCCAGTACTTC. Encoded protein: CASSLEPKGETQYF. The variable domain in full, completed from reference TRBV5-1 and TRBJ2-5, reads KAGVTQTPRYLIKTRGQQVTLSCSPISGHRSVSWYQQTPGQGLQFLFEYFSETQRNKGNFPGRFSGRQFSNSRSEMNVSTLELGDSALYLCASSLEPKGETQYFGPGTRLLVL.

The rearrangement joins TRBV30 to TRBJ2-1; no definite D call. CDR1 is GTSNPN and CDR2 is SVGIG in the germline V gene (reference sequence). The CDR3 covers 11 residues. The V gene lost 2 bases and the J gene lost 13 bases, with 12 bases spanning the gap. The CDR3, as DNA: TGTGCCTGGAGTTTTGGTATGAACCAGTTCTTC. It translates to CAWSFGMNQFF. Supplemented by reference TRBV30 and TRBJ2-1, the full variable domain reads SQTIHQWPATLVQPVGSPLSLECTVEGTSNPNLYWYRQAAGRGLQLLFYSVGIGQISSEVPQNLSASRPQDRQFILSSKKLLLSDSGFYLCAWSFGMNQFFGPGTRLTVL.

The V gene is TRBV10-1, the J gene TRBJ2-7; no firm D call. V shed 4 bases and J shed 5 bases, with 15 bases lying between them. The germline V gene has CDR1 WNHNN and CDR2 SYGVQD (reference sequence). The CDR3 is 14 amino acids. CDR3 protein: CASSATTYGHEQYF. CDR3 bases: TGCGCCAGCAGTGCAACCACATACGGCCACGAGCAGTACTTC.

The chain combines TRBV2 with TRBJ2-2, with D perhaps given as TRBD1 or TRBD2 (5 bases each). The V and J ends lost 7 bases and 1 base respectively, with 13 bases between them. The CDR3 extends over 15 amino acids. From germline, CDR1 is SNHLY and CDR2 FYNNEI. CDR3 amino acids: CASTGDHLNTGELFF. Written as DNA, the CDR3 is TGTGCCAGCACCGGGGACCATCTGAACACCGGGGAGCTGTTTTTT. Looking up the rest from reference TRBV2 and TRBJ2-2 gives the full variable domain: EPEVTQTPSHQVTQMGQEVILRCVPISNHLYFYWYRQILGQKVEFLVSFYNNEISEKSEIFDDQFSVERPDGSNFTLKIRSTKLEDSAMYFCASTGDHLNTGELFFGEGSRLTVL.

This clone was seen once. V gene TRBV7-9 combines with J gene TRBJ2-1, with 8 bases lining up with TRBD2. CDR3 length: 16 residues. Germline CDR1 reads SEHNR; CDR2 reads FQNEAQ (reference sequence). The V and J ends lost 2 bases and 7 bases, in that order; junction bases with no gene match: 10. CDR3 nucleotides: TGTGCCAGCAGCTTACTACCGGGACTAGTAGGTAATGAGCAGTTCTTC. Amino acid sequence: CASSLLPGLVGNEQFF.

This clone is a singleton in its sample. J is TRBJ2-1 and V is TRBV6-1; 7 bases line up with TRBD2. The CDR3 runs to 13 residues. V gave up 4 bases and J gave up 10 bases; unmatched junction bases: 7. Germline CDR1 reads MNHNS; CDR2 reads SASEGT. The CDR3 DNA sequence: TGTGCCAGCAGTGGGGGGGGAGGGCGCGAGCAGTTCTTC. This encodes CASSGGGGREQFF.

Regarding this clone: A junction end diverges from the germline sequence, so it may reflect a read error. Other nucleotide sequences from this sample produce the same CDR3. The chain joins TRBV29-1 to TRBJ1-2; 7 bases are shared with TRBD1. The CDR3 sequence is 13 residues long. Per germline, CDR1 SQVTM and CDR2 ANQGSEA. The CDR3 sequence: CSVEGATGISNAF. The CDR3 coding sequence is TGCAGCGTTGAAGGAGCGACAGGGATATCAAACGCTTTC.